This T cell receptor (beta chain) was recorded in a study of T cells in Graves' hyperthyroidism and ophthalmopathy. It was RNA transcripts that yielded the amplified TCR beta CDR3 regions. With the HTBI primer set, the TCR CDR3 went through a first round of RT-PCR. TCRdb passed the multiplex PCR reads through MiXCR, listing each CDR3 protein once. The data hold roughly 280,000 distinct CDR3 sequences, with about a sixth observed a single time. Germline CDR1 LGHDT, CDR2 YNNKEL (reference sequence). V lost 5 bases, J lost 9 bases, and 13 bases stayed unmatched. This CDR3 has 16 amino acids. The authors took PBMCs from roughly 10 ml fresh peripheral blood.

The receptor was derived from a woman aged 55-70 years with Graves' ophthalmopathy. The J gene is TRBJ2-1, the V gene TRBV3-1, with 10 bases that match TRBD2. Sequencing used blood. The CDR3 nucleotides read TGTGCCAGCAGCTCCCGGTCTAGCGGGAGCTTTAGTGAGCAGTTCTTC. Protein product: CASSSRSSGSFSEQFF.